This entry lists 16 T cell receptor beta chains sequenced from one sample in a study of neurological immune-mediated disorders. TCRdb reanalysed the 5' RACE reads using MiXCR and keeps one entry per CDR3 protein. The data show 55,000 to 65,000 distinct CDR3 sequences, with roughly 3.5% seen just once and 3.1% held by the top ten. Sequencing was carried out using PBMCs. Source of these receptors: a woman under 40 with multiple sclerosis.

V usage is TRBV29-1 and J usage is TRBJ1-1, with D possibly matching TRBD1 (5 bases). The V end was cut by 6 bases, the J end by 2 bases, with 13 bases between. The CDR3 sequence is 13 residues long. CDR1 SQVTM and CDR2 ANQGSEA come from the germline V gene. CDR3 amino acids: CSVGGKRNTEAFF. CDR3 nucleotides: TGCAGCGTGGGGGGAAAGCGTAACACTGAAGCTTTCTTT.

This sequence joins TRBV5-6 and TRBJ1-1; possible D gene TRBD1, 5 bases. Trimming took off 4 bases at V and 8 bases at J, with 12 bases between the two ends. The V gene's germline CDR1 is SGHDT and CDR2 YYEEEE. CDR3 length equals 12 residues. The CDR3 loop is CASSIQELEAFF. In DNA form, the CDR3 reads TGTGCCAGCAGCATACAGGAATTAGAAGCTTTCTTT.

This clonotype showed up many times. This chain uses TRBV7-6 with TRBJ2-3; D might be TRBD2 (7 bases). This CDR3 has 16 amino acids. Germline V gene data show CDR1 as SGHVS and CDR2 as FNYEAQ. Trimming took off 2 bases at V and 5 bases at J, with 17 bases between the two ends. The DNA of the CDR3 is TGTGCCAGCAGCTTAAGGTCACGGGGGGCCGGAGATACGCAGTATTTT. Translating gives CASSLRSRGAGDTQYF.

This clonotype has a count of ten or more. V and J are TRBV12-3 or TRBV12-4 and TRBJ1-5, with D hard to call. Trimming left V 1 base short and J 7 bases short, with 8 bases between. This CDR3 has 13 residues. CDR3 sequence: CASSLGASQPQHF. CDR3 DNA: TGTGCCAGCAGTTTAGGCGCCAGCCAGCCCCAGCATTTT.

The sample holds a few counts of this clonotype. The rearrangement joins TRBV27 to TRBJ2-3; the match to TRBD2 covers 13 bases. The CDR3 has 15 residues. The germline V gene has CDR1 MNHEY and CDR2 SMNVEV (reference sequence). With 3 bases clipped from V and 6 bases from J, the junction kept 3 bases outside the gene matches. CDR3 in amino acids: CASSLTTSGRDTQYF. In DNA, the CDR3 is TGTGCCAGCAGTTTGACGACTAGCGGGAGGGATACGCAGTATTTT.

This clonotype has a count of ten or more. CDR3 region: CASSFGTPANYGYTF. CDR3 DNA: TGCGCCAGCAGCTTCGGGACCCCCGCTAACTATGGCTACACCTTC. The chain uses TRBV5-1 and TRBJ1-2; a possible D gene is TRBD1 (5 bases). Trimming cost V 2 bases and J 0 bases, with 11 bases left between them. Looked up from germline, CDR1 is SGHRS and CDR2 is YFSETQ. The CDR3 contains 15 residues.

This clonotype was observed many times. The junction does not match germline at one end; this may be a read error. The CDR3 protein is CSARGEANSNQPQNF. The CDR3 nucleotides are TGCAGTGCTAGAGGGGAAGCAAATAGCAATCAGCCCCAGAATTTT. J is TRBJ1-5 and V is TRBV20-1; D unclear. Germline V gene sequence: CDR1 DFQATT, CDR2 SNEGSKA (reference sequence). The CDR3 is 15 residues long.

This clonotype occurred many times. The chain couples TRBV5-1 to TRBJ1-1; D perhaps matches TRBD1 (6 bases). V lost 4 bases to trimming and J lost 3 bases, with 16 bases between them. Germline V gene sequence: CDR1 SGHRS, CDR2 YFSETQ. This CDR3 has 15 residues. In DNA form, the CDR3 reads TGCGCCAGCAGCCGTGCAGGGGTGACGGACACTGAAGCTTTCTTT. This encodes CASSRAGVTDTEAFF.

This clonotype was seen many times. The chain carries TRBV5-1 and TRBJ1-1; a weak D match, TRBD1 (5 bases). Germline V gives CDR1 SGHRS, CDR2 YFSETQ. V lost 2 bases and J lost 5, with 10 bases in between. The length of the CDR3 is 13 residues. CDR3 sequence reads: CASSFQGETEAFF. CDR3 coding DNA: TGCGCCAGCAGCTTTCAGGGAGAAACTGAAGCTTTCTTT.

This clonotype was found many times. The CDR3 sequence: CASSLTGLAGTKNEQFF. CDR3 sequence (DNA): TGTGCCAGCAGTCTTACGGGGCTAGCGGGAACAAAAAATGAGCAGTTCTTC. The chain employs TRBV6-5 and TRBJ2-1, with 9 bases aligning to TRBD2. CDR1 and CDR2 from the germline V gene are MNHEY and SVGAGI. This CDR3 is 17 amino acids long. Losses at the gene ends were 5 bases for V and 7 bases for J; bases not matched to a gene: 15.

This clonotype appeared many times. A junction end diverges from the germline sequence, so it may reflect a read error. This sequence joins TRBV5-1 and TRBJ1-5; the D is unclear. CDR1 and CDR2 from the germline V gene are SGHRS and YFSETQ. The CDR3 sequence is 13 residues long. The CDR3 bases are TGCGCCAGCAGCTTGGGCAGCAATCAGCCCCAGAATTTT. Amino acids: CASSLGSNQPQNF.

This clonotype was seen many times. The V call is TRBV7-7, the J call TRBJ2-3; D is perhaps TRBD2 (5 bases). The length of the CDR3 is 13 residues. Trimming removed 2 bases at V and 6 bases at J, with 9 bases between. In germline, CDR1 is SSHAT, CDR2 FNYEAQ (reference sequence). The CDR3 DNA is TGTGCCAGCAGCTTATCGGGGATGGATACGCAGTATTTT. This encodes CASSLSGMDTQYF.

This clonotype has at least ten counts. The V gene is TRBV4-3, the J gene TRBJ2-4, with TRBD2 matching 7 bases. The junction had 6 bases not matched to a gene; V was cut back by 4 bases and J by 3 bases. The germline CDR1 and CDR2 sequences are LGHNA and YSLEER. CDR3 length: 15 residues. CDR3 region: CASSRELANKNIQYF. CDR3 sequence (DNA): TGCGCCAGCAGCCGCGAACTAGCGAACAAAAACATTCAGTACTTC.

There are many counts of this clonotype. V is TRBV6-6 and J is TRBJ2-2; 7 nucleotides align to TRBD2. Germline-derived CDR1 and CDR2 are MNHNY and SVGAGI (reference sequence). The CDR3 contains 19 residues. J was trimmed by 7 bases and V by 7 bases; bases with no gene match: 24. CDR3 coding DNA: TGTGCCAGCACCCACGTCGCAAAGACTAGCTCCCAGGTATACGGGGAGCTGTTTTTT. This gives the protein CASTHVAKTSSQVYGELFF.

The chain is built from TRBV5-1 and TRBJ2-7; 12 nucleotides match TRBD2. Trimming cost V 7 bases and J 3 bases; bases outside gene matches: 5. The CDR3 loop spans 14 amino acids. CDR1 is SGHRS, CDR2 YFSETQ, per germline. The CDR3 spells CASYRTSGDYEQYF. The CDR3 bases are TGCGCCAGCTATCGGACTAGCGGGGACTACGAGCAGTACTTC.

This clonotype occurred many times. The chain employs TRBV18 and TRBJ1-2; D is uncertain. Per the germline V gene, CDR1 is KGHSH and CDR2 is LQKENI. The length of the CDR3 is 15 residues. The V gene lost 2 bases and the J gene lost 2 bases, with 12 bases spanning the gap. The CDR3 DNA reads TGTGCCAGCTCACCAATTGGGCAGATCAACTATGGCTACACCTTC. Translated: CASSPIGQINYGYTF.